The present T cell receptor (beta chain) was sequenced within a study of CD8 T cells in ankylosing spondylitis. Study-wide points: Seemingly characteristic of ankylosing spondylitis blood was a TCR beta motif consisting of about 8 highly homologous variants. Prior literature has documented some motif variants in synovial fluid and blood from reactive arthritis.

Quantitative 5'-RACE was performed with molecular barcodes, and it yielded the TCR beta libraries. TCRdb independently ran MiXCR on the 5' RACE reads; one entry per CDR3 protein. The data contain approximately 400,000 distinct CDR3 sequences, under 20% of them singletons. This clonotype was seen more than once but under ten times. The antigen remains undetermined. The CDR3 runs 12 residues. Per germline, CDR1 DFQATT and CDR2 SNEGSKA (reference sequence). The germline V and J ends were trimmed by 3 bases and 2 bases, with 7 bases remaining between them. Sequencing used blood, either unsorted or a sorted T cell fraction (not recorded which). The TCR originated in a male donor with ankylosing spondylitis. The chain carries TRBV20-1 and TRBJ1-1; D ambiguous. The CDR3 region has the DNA TGCAGTGCTAGGGTCGGTAACACTGAAGCTTTCTTT. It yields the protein CSARVGNTEAFF.